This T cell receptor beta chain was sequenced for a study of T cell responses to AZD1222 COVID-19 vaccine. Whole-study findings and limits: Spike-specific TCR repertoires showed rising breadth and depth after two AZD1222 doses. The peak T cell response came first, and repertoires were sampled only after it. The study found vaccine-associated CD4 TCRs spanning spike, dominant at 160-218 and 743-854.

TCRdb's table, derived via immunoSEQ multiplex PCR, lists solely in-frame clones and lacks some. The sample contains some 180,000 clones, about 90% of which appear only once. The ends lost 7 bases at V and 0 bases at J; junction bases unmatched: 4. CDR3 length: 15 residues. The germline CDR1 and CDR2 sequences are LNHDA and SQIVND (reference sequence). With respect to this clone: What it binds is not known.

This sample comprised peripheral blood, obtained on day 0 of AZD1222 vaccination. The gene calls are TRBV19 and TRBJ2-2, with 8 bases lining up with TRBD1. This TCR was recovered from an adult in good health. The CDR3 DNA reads TGTGCCAGTATCCCGGACAGGGCGAACACCGGGGAGCTGTTTTTT. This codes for CASIPDRANTGELFF.